This TCR beta chain emerged from a study of blood T cells in healthy people across ages. As for the study in general: Researchers report that template switching captured about one barcoded beta molecule per two T cells.

The CDR3 consists of 16 residues. Trimming took 0 bases from V and 13 from J; bases not matched to a gene: 9. The germline gives CDR1 DFQATT, CDR2 SNEGSKA (reference sequence). Using a J-beta primer mix together with a sample-barcoded 5' primer, a second PCR was run for about 6 to 11 cycles. Tagging of each cDNA molecule was performed by a template-switch adaptor with 12 random nucleotides. TCRdb itself ran the 5' RACE reads through MiXCR, one entry per CDR3 protein. The data contain approximately 1,000,000 distinct CDR3 sequences, 40% to 45% of them seen just once; the ten biggest clones take up 15% to 20%. Study-wide findings and caveats: Older age coincided with a roughly linear decline in TCR beta diversity per million T cells.

The total RNA that was extracted per sample amounted to at least 5.5 micrograms. Concerning this clonotype: As yet, its antigen is unknown.

The V call is TRBV20-1, the J call TRBJ2-4; 16 bases line up with TRBD2. The clonotype originates from a woman aged 55-70 years in good health. Material for sequencing was blood. The DNA for the CDR3 is TGCAGTGCTAGAGATAGGGGACTAGCGGGGGGGAGGGAGCAGTACTTC. Translating gives CSARDRGLAGGREQYF.